This T cell receptor (beta chain) was documented in a study of regulatory T cells in long-lasting Graves disease. As to time point: newly diagnosed GD, antithyroid drugs for less than 3 months. RNA isolated from PBMCs was used to make the TCR library. Library construction for TCR beta used iRepertoire HTBI primers and Arm-PCR of CDR3 regions. TCRdb analysed the multiplex PCR reads with MiXCR anew, one entry per CDR3 protein. The table includes about 430,000 distinct CDR3 sequences, 15% detected once. There are 14 residues in the CDR3. In germline, CDR1 is MNHEY, CDR2 SMNVEV (reference sequence). V gave up 1 base and J gave up 9 bases, with 10 bases separating them. The same specimen was also included in a second study, on T cells in Graves' hyperthyroidism and ophthalmopathy.

The rearrangement links TRBV27 to TRBJ1-6, with D maybe TRBD1 (6 bases). The source of this sequence is a middle-aged woman with Graves disease. The sequenced sample was peripheral blood mononuclear cells (PBMCs), obtained at new diagnosis, from a patient treated with antithyroid drugs. The CDR3 sequence is CASSLLQGGSPLHF. CDR3 coding DNA: TGTGCCAGCAGTTTATTACAGGGCGGTTCACCCCTCCACTTT.